This T cell receptor (beta chain) originates from a study of CD8+ T cells in alopecia areata. Study-wide points: Possibly because of HLA-related factors, TCR sharing was less clear across patients than in mice.

Concerning this clone itself: What it binds is not known.

Trimming stripped 5 bases from V and 4 bases from J, with 14 bases between. This CDR3 has 14 amino acids. Looked up from germline, CDR1 is SEHNR and CDR2 is FQNEAQ (reference sequence). Isolated RNA was reverse transcribed into cDNA used as the sequencing template. This table comes from immunoSEQ multiplex PCR, and its TCRdb copy is limited to in-frame clones, with some not included. The sample contains about 180,000 clones, about 70% of which appear only once. Source: CD8+ T cells sorted from blood, taken at week 0. The chain uses TRBV7-9 and TRBJ1-1; D gene uncertain. The sequence derives from a human donor with alopecia areata. The CDR3 loop reads CASSGVSGLTEAFF. In DNA form, the CDR3 reads TGTGCCAGCAGCGGAGTGAGTGGCCTCACTGAAGCTTTCTTT.